This T cell receptor beta chain was sequenced in a study of blood T cell repertoires in COVID-19. At the level of the study: Sites across the United States, Italy and Spain contributed samples from acute and convalescent COVID-19. Nucleic acid was either cDNA or gDNA, and it came from T cells, B-cell-depleted T cells, or PBMCs.

The junction had 3 bases not matched to a gene; V was cut back by 8 bases and J by 0 bases. In germline, CDR1 is MNHEY, CDR2 SVGAGI. The CDR3 covers 14 residues. Libraries were prepared by immunoSEQ multiplex PCR; TCRdb keeps only in-frame clonotypes and omits some of them. The top ten clones hold 1.5% to 2% of a sample with around 140,000 clones, approximately 91% of them seen once. The sequenced sample consisted of peripheral blood. The chain is built from TRBV6-5 and TRBJ1-4; TRBD1 matches at 7 bases. This TCR was recovered from a man between 65 and 85 years old with acute or convalescent COVID-19. CDR3 region: CASGGQATNEKLFF. The CDR3 DNA is TGTGCCAGCGGAGGACAGGCAACTAATGAAAAACTGTTTTTT.